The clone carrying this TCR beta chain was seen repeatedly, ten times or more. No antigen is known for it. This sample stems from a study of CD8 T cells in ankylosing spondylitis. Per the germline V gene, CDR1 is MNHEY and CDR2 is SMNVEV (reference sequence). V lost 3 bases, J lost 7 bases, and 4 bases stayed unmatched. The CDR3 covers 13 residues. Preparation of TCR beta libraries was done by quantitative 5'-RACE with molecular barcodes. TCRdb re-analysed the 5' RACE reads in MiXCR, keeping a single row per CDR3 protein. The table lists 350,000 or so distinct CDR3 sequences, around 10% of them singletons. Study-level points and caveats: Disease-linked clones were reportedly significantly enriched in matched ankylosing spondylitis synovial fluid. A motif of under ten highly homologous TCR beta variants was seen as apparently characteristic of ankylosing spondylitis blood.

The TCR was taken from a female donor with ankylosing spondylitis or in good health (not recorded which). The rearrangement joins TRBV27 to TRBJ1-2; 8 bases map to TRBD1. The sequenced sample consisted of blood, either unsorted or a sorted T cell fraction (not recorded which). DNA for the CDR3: TGTGCCAGCAGTTTCCCGGACAGGGTTGGCTACACCTTC. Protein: CASSFPDRVGYTF.